The following is a T cell receptor (beta chain) sequence with its context. What it binds is unknown. The data belong to a study of T cells after posttransplantation cyclophosphamide. Study-wide results and caveats: Later post-transplant blood repertoires were often dominated by donor CD8+ memory clones.

Sequencing was performed with immunoSEQ multiplex PCR; in TCRdb, only in-frame clones are kept and a portion is missing. The sample lists tens of thousands of clones, just over 90% occurring once. V was pared by 4 bases and J by 0 bases, with 15 bases between. The CDR3 is 16 amino acids. Germline CDR1 is SNHLY and CDR2 is FYNNEI. The chain combines TRBV2 with TRBJ1-2; possibly TRBD1 for D (5 bases). This receptor was obtained from a woman in her thirties in good health and a related stem cell transplant donor. The specimen sequenced was PBMCs. The chain's CDR3 is CASSAVGVPSNYGYTF. The CDR3 DNA reads TGTGCCAGCAGTGCGGTAGGGGTTCCTTCTAACTATGGCTACACCTTC.